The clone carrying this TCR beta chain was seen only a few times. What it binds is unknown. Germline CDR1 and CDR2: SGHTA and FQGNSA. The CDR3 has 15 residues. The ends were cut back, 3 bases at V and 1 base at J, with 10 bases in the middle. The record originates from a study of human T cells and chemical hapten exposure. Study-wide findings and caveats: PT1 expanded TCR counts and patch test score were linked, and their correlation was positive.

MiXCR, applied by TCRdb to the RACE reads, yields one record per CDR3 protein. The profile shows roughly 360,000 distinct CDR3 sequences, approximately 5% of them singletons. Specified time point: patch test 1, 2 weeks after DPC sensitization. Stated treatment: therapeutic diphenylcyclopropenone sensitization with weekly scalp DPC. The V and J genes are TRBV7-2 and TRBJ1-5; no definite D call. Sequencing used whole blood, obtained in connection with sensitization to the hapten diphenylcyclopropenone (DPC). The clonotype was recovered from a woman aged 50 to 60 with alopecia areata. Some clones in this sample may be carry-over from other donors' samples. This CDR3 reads CASSLAMESNQPQHF. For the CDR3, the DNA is TGTGCCAGCAGCTTGGCAATGGAGAGCAATCAGCCCCAGCATTTT.